The rows below give T cell receptor beta chains drawn from one sample of a study of T cell responses to AZD1222 COVID-19 vaccine. Repertoires were generated with immunoSEQ multiplex PCR, while TCRdb's copy carries only in-frame clones and drops some. This table has 120,000 or so clones, about 88% appearing once. The sequenced sample was peripheral blood, obtained 28 days after the second AZD1222 dose. These receptors all come from an adult who received the AZD1222 COVID-19 vaccine. The CDR3 runs from the conserved cysteine through the conserved F or W. D genes are given only for firm matches. The size field is filled for only some rows; it gives once, few, many or a size class.

clone_size	v_call	j_call	d_call	cdr3_nt	cdr3_aa
-	TRBV6-5	TRBJ1-2	-	TGTGCCAGCACTCCGGGCTATGGCTACACCTTC	CASTPGYGYTF
once	TRBV4-1	TRBJ2-2	-	TGCGCCAGCAGGGGCTCAAACACCGGGGAGCTGTTTTTT	CASRGSNTGELFF
-	TRBV5-5	TRBJ1-5	TRBD1	TGTGCCAGCAGCCAACCCGGGACAGGCCTAAATCAGCCCCAGCATTTT	CASSQPGTGLNQPQHF
-	TRBV5-5	TRBJ1-1	-	TGTGCCAGCAGCTTGTACCCGGAGGCCACTGAAGCTTTCTTT	CASSLYPEATEAFF
-	TRBV7-8	TRBJ1-6	TRBD1	TGTGCCAGCAGCTCACCGGGACAGGGGATCGGGGATTCACCCCTCCACTTT	CASSSPGQGIGDSPLHF
few	TRBV7-2	TRBJ1-2	-	TGTGCCAGCAGCTGGGGGGGGTCTGATGGCTACACCTTC	CASSWGGSDGYTF
-	TRBV4-1	TRBJ2-7	-	TGCGCCAAGGGGACCCACGAGCAGTACTTC	CAKGTHEQYF
-	TRBV7-2	TRBJ2-2	-	TGTGCCAGCAGCTCGGGGGGCCGAGTATCCGGGGAGCTGTTTTTT	CASSSGGRVSGELFF
-	TRBV10-3	TRBJ1-1	-	TGTGCCATCTCCCCGGGGGCGACTGAAGCTTTCTTT	CAISPGATEAFF
-	TRBV4-1	TRBJ1-5	-	TGCGCCAGCAGCCAAGGATGGGGGGATCAGCCCCAGCATTTT	CASSQGWGDQPQHF
-	TRBV7-2	TRBJ1-1	TRBD1	TGTGCCAGCAGCCCAAGACAGGGTGAGAACACTGAAGCTTTCTTT	CASSPRQGENTEAFF
once	TRBV6-5	TRBJ1-5	TRBD1	TGTGCCAGCAGAGGAGACAGGGAGGGTAATTTT	CASRGDREGNF
-	TRBV4-1	TRBJ1-1	-	TGCGCCAGCAGTCTCACGCGGCGGGGGCACCGAACTGAAGCTTTCTTT	CASSLTRRGHRTEAFF
-	TRBV30	TRBJ1-5	-	TGTGCCTGGAGTGTTGGAGGGGATCAGCCCCAGCATTTT	CAWSVGGDQPQHF
-	TRBV19	TRBJ1-1	TRBD1	TGTGCCAGTAGTACCCTGGACAGGGGGGCCCCCACTGAAGCTTTCTTT	CASSTLDRGAPTEAFF
-	TRBV3-1/TRBV3-2	TRBJ1-3	TRBD1	TGTGCCACGGGACAGGGAGGAAACACCATATATTTT	CATGQGGNTIYF
-	TRBV6-5	TRBJ2-7	-	TGTGCCAGCAGTTACTCGAATACGGCAGGAACCTACGAGCAGTACTTC	CASSYSNTAGTYEQYF
-	TRBV15	TRBJ2-2	TRBD2	TGTGCCACCAGCCGGACTAGCGGGTCGGCCGGGGAGCTGTTTTTT	CATSRTSGSAGELFF
-	TRBV5-4	TRBJ1-3	-	TGTGCCAGCAGCTTGGGACAGGCGTTTTCAGGAAACACCATATATTTT	CASSLGQAFSGNTIYF
-	TRBV7-8	TRBJ2-1	TRBD2	TGTGCCAGCAGATCTAGCGCCCTAGCGGGATACAATGAGCAGTTCTTC	CASRSSALAGYNEQFF
-	TRBV5-1	TRBJ2-2	-	TGCGCCAGCAGCTTGGCCAAGGGTGTCACCGGGGAGCTGTTTTTT	CASSLAKGVTGELFF
-	TRBV12-3/TRBV12-4	TRBJ1-1	-	TGTGCCAGCAGCCGAACAGGGAGGACTGAAGCTTTCTTT	CASSRTGRTEAFF
-	TRBV11-3	TRBJ1-1	-	TGTGCCAGCAGCCACAACACAGGACGCACTGAAGCTTTCTTT	CASSHNTGRTEAFF
-	TRBV7-2	TRBJ1-4	TRBD1	TGTGCCAGCAGCGTAAACAGGGGAGGGAATGAAAAACTGTTTTTT	CASSVNRGGNEKLFF
-	TRBV5-1	TRBJ2-2	-	TGCGCCAGCAGCTTGGGGGAGGCCGGGGAGCTGTTTTTT	CASSLGEAGELFF
few	TRBV24-1	TRBJ1-6	-	TGTGCCACCAACTCACCCCTCCACTTT	CATNSPLHF
-	TRBV11-2	TRBJ1-4	-	TGTGCCAGCAGCCTCTCCCCCGAAAAACTGTTTTTT	CASSLSPEKLFF
-	TRBV5-5	TRBJ1-4	-	TGTGCCAGCAGCTTGGAGGGGACTCGGGAAAAACTGTTTTTT	CASSLEGTREKLFF
-	TRBV28	TRBJ2-7	-	TGTGCCAGCAGTTCTCGAGTGGCGGGCCTCTCCTACGAGCAGTACTTC	CASSSRVAGLSYEQYF
once	TRBV6-6	TRBJ1-4	TRBD1	TGTGCCAGCAGTTACGAGGGACAGGGGTTAAAACTGTTTTTT	CASSYEGQGLKLFF
once	TRBV9	TRBJ1-4	-	TGTGCCAGCAGCCCTTCCCCGATGATTGAAAAACTGTTTTTT	CASSPSPMIEKLFF
-	TRBV13	TRBJ2-3	-	TGTGCCAGCAGCCGGACGACAGGCATCCGCACAGATACGCAGTATTTT	CASSRTTGIRTDTQYF
-	TRBV15	TRBJ1-6	-	TGTGCCACCAGCAGAGGAACGGACAGCCCTTCACCCCTCCACTTT	CATSRGTDSPSPLHF
-	TRBV27	TRBJ2-2	-	TGTGCCAGCAGTACAGGTTTAATCACCGGGGAGCTGTTTTTT	CASSTGLITGELFF
few	TRBV6-6	TRBJ2-7	TRBD2	TGTGCCAGCAGTAACCCGGGACTAGCGGGCTACGAGCAGTACTTC	CASSNPGLAGYEQYF
once	TRBV7-3	TRBJ2-1	TRBD1	TGTGCCAGCAGCTTAGAAGGGGGCGACTACAATGAGCAGTTCTTC	CASSLEGGDYNEQFF
-	TRBV6-5	TRBJ2-3	-	TGTGCCAGCAGGGGCTCCCAAGGCTTTACGCAGTATTTT	CASRGSQGFTQYF